These 25 T cell receptor beta chains were all obtained from the same sample, sequenced in a study of shared clonotypes between healthy human individuals. Profiled with immunoSEQ multiplex PCR; TCRdb holds only in-frame clones, not every one. The sample lists over 2 million clones; approximately 95% were seen once. What was sequenced was naive CD4+ T cells sorted from blood. As for subset: CD45RA+ positively selected. Source of these receptors: a man between 18 and 35 years old in good health.

The chain joins TRBV5-4 to TRBJ2-5; TRBD1 might be the D (5 bases). Germline CDR1 is SGHNT and CDR2 is YYREEE (reference sequence). CDR3 length: 13 residues. Trimming pared 4 bases from V and 8 bases from J, leaving 15 bases between. In DNA, the CDR3 is TGTGCCAGCAGCACAGTTCAGGGTGTCACCCAGTACTTC. Translating gives CASSTVQGVTQYF.

The chain carries TRBV4-1 and TRBJ1-2, with D possibly matching TRBD1 (6 bases). The CDR3 is made up of 15 amino acids. Trimming pared 4 bases from V and 2 bases from J, leaving 14 bases between. Germline CDR1 is MGHRA and CDR2 is YSYEKL. The CDR3, as DNA: TGCGCCAGCAGCCCCAGAGGGGGTACAAACTATGGCTACACCTTC. It is translated as CASSPRGGTNYGYTF.

This chain links TRBV18 with TRBJ2-3, with unresolved D. The ends were cut back, 1 base at V and 4 bases at J, with 9 bases in the middle. Per germline, CDR1 KGHSH and CDR2 LQKENI. This CDR3 contains 14 residues. The DNA for the CDR3 is TGTGCCAGCTCACCACGCATGTGGGCAGATACGCAGTATTTT. Translation: CASSPRMWADTQYF. The entire variable domain, with the rest obtained from reference TRBV18 and TRBJ2-3, is as follows: NAGVMQNPRHLVRRRGQEARLRCSPMKGHSHVYWYRQLPEEGLKFMVYLQKENIIDESGMPKERFSAEFPKEGPSILRIQQVVRGDSAAYFCASSPRMWADTQYFGPGTRLTVL.

The chain joins TRBV5-1 to TRBJ1-4; weak D call: TRBD1 (5 bases). Looked up from germline, CDR1 is SGHRS and CDR2 is YFSETQ. V was trimmed by 1 base and J by 0 bases, leaving 7 bases between them. CDR3 length: 15 residues. The CDR3 DNA sequence: TGCGCCAGCAGCTTGCTACAGGCAACTAATGAAAAACTGTTTTTT. It specifies CASSLLQATNEKLFF.

The chain has TRBV5-8 and TRBJ2-7; D is possibly TRBD2 (5 bases). Germline-derived CDR1 and CDR2 are SGHTS and YDEGEE. CDR3 length: 12 residues. V lost 1 base to trimming and J lost 7 bases, with 9 bases between them. CDR3 DNA: TGTGCCAGCAGCTTGAGGCCGGGGGAGCAGTACTTC. Protein product: CASSLRPGEQYF.

This clone is a singleton in its sample. The chain is built from TRBV6-1 and TRBJ2-7; 10 positions match TRBD1. J was trimmed by 6 bases and V by 9 bases; bases with no gene match: 11. This CDR3 is 14 amino acids long. Germline V CDR1 and CDR2: MNHNS, SASEGT. The CDR3 region is CASTWGQGFSEQYF. The DNA for the CDR3 is TGTGCCAGTACGTGGGGACAGGGGTTCTCCGAGCAGTACTTC.

This clone was observed a single time. This chain uses TRBV5-1 with TRBJ1-5; D ambiguous. The CDR3 covers 15 residues. Germline V lookup: CDR1 SGHRS, CDR2 YFSETQ. V was cut by 0 bases and J by 1 base, with 8 bases left in between. CDR3 protein: CASSLGSDSNQPQHF. CDR3 coding DNA: TGCGCCAGCAGCTTGGGGAGCGACAGCAATCAGCCCCAGCATTTT. Combining the CDR3 with reference TRBV5-1 and TRBJ1-5 gives the whole variable domain KAGVTQTPRYLIKTRGQQVTLSCSPISGHRSVSWYQQTPGQGLQFLFEYFSETQRNKGNFPGRFSGRQFSNSRSEMNVSTLELGDSALYLCASSLGSDSNQPQHFGDGTRLSIL.

V is TRBV25-1 and J is TRBJ2-1; 8 nucleotides line up with TRBD2. There are 14 residues in the CDR3. The germline V gene has CDR1 MGHDK and CDR2 SYGVNS. Losses at the gene ends were 8 bases for V and 4 bases for J; bases not matched to a gene: 7. The CDR3 spells CASGGGQSYNEQFF. The DNA for the CDR3 is TGTGCCAGCGGCGGGGGGCAATCATACAATGAGCAGTTCTTC.

V and J are TRBV5-4 and TRBJ2-5; unclear D gene. Germline V gives CDR1 SGHNT, CDR2 YYREEE (reference sequence). V was pared by 0 bases and J by 3 bases, with 9 bases between. The CDR3 loop spans 14 amino acids. CDR3 residues: CASSLGSSKETQYF. The CDR3 DNA reads as TGTGCCAGCAGCTTGGGGAGCAGCAAAGAGACCCAGTACTTC.

This chain joins TRBV6-1 and TRBJ1-6, with 10 nucleotides matching TRBD1. Germline loops: CDR1 MNHNS, CDR2 SASEGT. The CDR3 runs 15 residues. After removal of 6 bases from V and 10 bases from J, the junction contained 9 bases not matched to a gene. This CDR3 reads CASRDGTGVGSPLHF. In DNA form, the CDR3 reads TGTGCCAGCAGAGATGGGACAGGGGTCGGCTCACCCCTCCACTTT.

The chain links TRBV10-2 to TRBJ2-3; 11 bases are a match to TRBD2. CDR3 length equals 13 residues. Germline V gene data show CDR1 as WSHSY and CDR2 as SAAADI. After removal of 6 bases from V and 6 bases from J, the junction contained 2 bases not matched to a gene. The CDR3, as DNA: TGCGCCAGCAGGGCTAGCGGGGGGGATACGCAGTATTTT. This encodes CASRASGGDTQYF.

This clone showed up just once. The CDR3 is CASSLSGEGYEQYF. CDR3 in DNA: TGTGCCAGCAGCTTATCTGGGGAGGGTTACGAGCAGTACTTC. The genes are TRBV13 and TRBJ2-7; 7 bases map to TRBD2. The CDR3 length is 14 residues. Trimming at V came to 2 bases and at J to 4 bases, leaving 5 bases not matched to a gene. Germline-derived CDR1 and CDR2 are PRHDT and FYEKMQ (reference sequence). Complete variable domain (other parts from reference TRBV13 and TRBJ2-7): AAGVIQSPRHLIKEKRETATLKCYPIPRHDTVYWYQQGPGQDPQFLISFYEKMQSDKGSIPDRFSAQQFSDYHSELNMSSLELGDSALYFCASSLSGEGYEQYFGPGTRLTVT.

The chain employs TRBV5-8 and TRBJ2-1, with D perhaps matching TRBD2 (5 bases). Germline V gives CDR1 SGHTS, CDR2 YDEGEE. The CDR3 loop spans 17 amino acids. The germline V and J ends were trimmed by 1 base and 5 bases, with 19 bases remaining between them. CDR3: CASSLKPVTGMNNEQFF. The CDR3 nucleotides read TGTGCCAGCAGCTTGAAACCGGTGACGGGGATGAACAATGAGCAGTTCTTC. Combining the CDR3 with reference TRBV5-8 and TRBJ2-1 gives the whole variable domain EAGVTQSPTHLIKTRGQQATLRCSPISGHTSVYWYQQALGLGLQFLLWYDEGEERNRGNFPPRFSGRQFPNYSSELNVNALELEDSALYLCASSLKPVTGMNNEQFFGPGTRLTVL.

Only one count was recorded for this clone. This chain uses TRBV6-1 with TRBJ1-3; no definite D call. The CDR3 sequence is 15 residues long. Per germline, CDR1 MNHNS and CDR2 SASEGT. V was cut by 4 bases and J by 0 bases, with 10 bases left in between. The CDR3 bases are TGTGCCAGCAGTGGGGGAACATCCTCTGGAAACACCATATATTTT. Encoded protein: CASSGGTSSGNTIYF.

The V and J genes are TRBV19 and TRBJ2-3, with 8 nucleotides matching TRBD1. V was pared by 7 bases and J by 2 bases, with 8 bases of the junction left unmatched. Germline V gene sequence: CDR1 LNHDA, CDR2 SQIVND (reference sequence). The CDR3 totals 15 residues. The CDR3 region is CASTPGQAYTDTQYF. The CDR3 nucleotides are TGTGCCAGTACCCCGGGACAGGCGTACACAGATACGCAGTATTTT.

The V gene is TRBV29-1, the J gene TRBJ2-3; D gene ambiguous. The CDR3 is made up of 12 amino acids. V lost 4 bases to trimming and J lost 2 bases, with 7 bases between them. CDR1 is SQVTM, CDR2 ANQGSEA, per germline. The chain's CDR3 is CSVGRHTDTQYF. In nucleotides, the CDR3 is TGCAGCGTTGGTCGGCACACAGATACGCAGTATTTT.

CDR3 nucleotide sequence: TGTGCCAGCAGGGACCACAAAGAGACCCAGTACTTC. It translates to CASRDHKETQYF. V usage is TRBV6-6 and J usage is TRBJ2-5; no firm D call. Per germline, CDR1 MNHNY and CDR2 SVGAGI (reference sequence). The CDR3 is made up of 12 amino acids. Trimming removed 6 bases at V and 3 bases at J, with 8 bases between.

Regarding this clone: One end of the junction fails to match germline, which may point to a read error. The chain uses TRBV7-7 and TRBJ2-7; 7 bases line up with TRBD1. The CDR3 runs to 17 residues. Germline assignment: CDR1 SSHAT and CDR2 FNYEAQ (reference sequence). Here the CDR3 reads CASSLRRDSASSYEQYF. The CDR3 bases are TGTGCTAGCAGCTTACGTAGGGACAGCGCTAGCTCCTACGAGCAGTACTTC.

This clone was detected a few times. This sample includes further DNA sequences coding for the same CDR3. CDR3 nucleotide sequence: TGTGCCAGCTCCCCGGATCGTAATTCACCCCTCCACTTT. This sequence encodes CASSPDRNSPLHF. The chain joins TRBV18 to TRBJ1-6, with unresolved D. Trimming took 6 bases from V and 6 from J, leaving 9 bases between them. Germline CDR1 is KGHSH and CDR2 is LQKENI. This CDR3 is 13 amino acids long.

As for this clone: The junction departs from the called germline gene at one end, perhaps through a read error. This chain connects TRBV7-7 to TRBJ2-2; maybe TRBD1 (7 bases). The CDR3 is made up of 14 amino acids. Per the germline V gene, CDR1 is SSHAT and CDR2 is FNYEAQ (reference sequence). The CDR3 sequence is CASSARGVTGELFF. In nucleotides, the CDR3 is TGTGCTAGCAGCGCCAGGGGGGTCACCGGGGAGCTGTTTTTT.

The chain links TRBV2 to TRBJ1-6; 7 bases align to TRBD1. The J segment lost 4 bases and the V segment lost 3 bases, leaving 6 bases of the junction unmatched. In germline, CDR1 is SNHLY, CDR2 FYNNEI. The CDR3 runs to 16 residues. The CDR3 bases are TGTGCCAGCAGTGACCGCGGGACAGCATATAATTCACCCCTCCACTTT. Amino acid sequence: CASSDRGTAYNSPLHF.

The rearrangement links TRBV4-3 to TRBJ1-6; D is perhaps TRBD1 (5 bases). The germline V and J ends were trimmed by 2 bases and 0 bases, with 5 bases remaining between them. The CDR3 has 15 residues. From germline, CDR1 is LGHNA and CDR2 YSLEER. CDR3 residues: CASSQQGSYNSPLHF. CDR3 nucleotide sequence: TGCGCCAGCAGCCAACAGGGCTCCTATAATTCACCCCTCCACTTT.

A word on this clone: The identical CDR3 is also encoded by other nucleotide sequences in the sample. J is TRBJ1-5 and V is TRBV6-1; D not resolved. CDR3 length: 15 amino acids. Germline-derived CDR1 and CDR2 are MNHNS and SASEGT. V was clipped by 0 bases and J by 4 bases, with 10 bases between them. The CDR3 region is CASSEATGRNQPQHF. DNA of the CDR3: TGTGCCAGCAGTGAAGCAACTGGAAGGAATCAGCCCCAGCATTTT.

The chain is built from TRBV18 and TRBJ2-5; 11 positions agree with TRBD2. CDR3 length: 14 amino acids. The junction had 2 bases not matched to a gene; V was cut back by 3 bases and J by 5 bases. The germline V gene has CDR1 KGHSH and CDR2 LQKENI. CDR3 protein: CASSPGTSGETQYF. The CDR3 bases are TGTGCCAGCTCACCCGGGACTAGCGGCGAGACCCAGTACTTC.

The J gene is TRBJ2-5, the V gene TRBV12-5; 7 nucleotides align to TRBD1. The CDR3 has 13 residues. Germline CDR1 reads LGHNT; CDR2 reads FRNRAP. J gave up 11 bases and V 2 bases, and 8 bases lay outside the gene matches. The CDR3 DNA reads TGTGCTAGTGGTTTGTTAGAAGGGGGCGTGCAGTACTTC. Its translation is CASGLLEGGVQYF.